The clone carrying this T cell receptor beta chain has a count of ten or more. Its antigen is currently unknown. These data belong to a study of T cells after yellow fever vaccination. Study overall: Preparing low-cell-number fractions relied on SMART-Seq v4 Ultra Low Input.

Findings of the study overall: The study noted that FACS-sorted repertoires could contain abundant clonotypes contaminating from the bulk population. Clones that expanded after primary vaccination mostly reappeared after the booster (just under 98% CD4, roughly 90% CD8). There was a small share of clonotypes that showed up in both the CD4 and CD8 compartments.

TCRdb re-derived calls from the 5' RACE reads in MiXCR, one entry per CDR3 protein. Of some 320,000 distinct CDR3 sequences in the sample, 4.1% are singletons; the top ten hold approximately 23%. The V gene's germline CDR1 is MDHEN and CDR2 SYDVKM. The CDR3 runs to 11 residues. Trimming pared 6 bases from V and 5 bases from J, leaving 6 bases between. This TCR came from a man aged 18 to 35 who received the YFV17D yellow fever vaccine. The genes are TRBV28 and TRBJ2-3; D gene ambiguous. Material: PBMCs, obtained 5 days after the yellow fever booster vaccination. CDR3 amino acids: CASSRLDTQYF. As DNA, the CDR3 is TGTGCCAGCAGCCGCCTAGATACGCAGTATTTT.